This T cell receptor beta chain was profiled in a study of a mutant IDH1 vaccine in newly diagnosed glioma. The time point here: week 47, end of study. All doses held 300 ug of mutant IDH1 20-mer peptide, with topical imiquimod. The table came from immunoSEQ multiplex PCR; TCRdb's copy has only in-frame clones and leaves some out. The sample has about 56,000 clones; approximately 71% are singletons. V trimming: 6 bases; J trimming: 2 bases; junction bases outside the gene matches: 9. Germline loops: CDR1 LNHDA, CDR2 SQIVND (reference sequence). This CDR3 comprises 15 residues. This clone was observed a few times. Its matching antigen is unknown.

The sequence came from a man between 45 and 60 years old with glioma. The genes are TRBV19 and TRBJ1-1; 7 bases match TRBD1. The sequences come from PBMCs, collected from a glioma patient whose treatment included an IDH1 peptide vaccine. The CDR3 protein is CASRISGQPNTEAFF. The CDR3 DNA sequence: TGTGCCAGTAGGATCTCGGGACAGCCTAACACTGAAGCTTTCTTT.